Below, 26 T cell receptor beta chains from the same sample are listed, as sequenced in a study of CD8+ T cells in alopecia areata. After isolation, RNA underwent reverse transcription to generate cDNA as the sequencing template. TCRdb keeps only in-frame clones here, not all; method: immunoSEQ multiplex PCR. The repertoire has around 180,000 clones, less than 70% of them found once; the top ten carry about 1.3%. The sample's treatment: oral pan-JAK inhibitor, 5-10 mg twice daily. This sample comprised CD4+ T cells sorted from blood, obtained around week 49, from a patient treated with tofacitinib. The source of these receptors is a human donor with alopecia areata.

There are a few counts of this clone. The chain has TRBV9 and TRBJ2-6; 10 positions match TRBD1. With 5 bases clipped from V and 2 bases from J, the junction kept 7 bases outside the gene matches. The CDR3 runs to 17 residues. The germline gives CDR1 SGDLS, CDR2 YYNGEE. The CDR3 spells CASSAGTGAPGANVLTF. The CDR3 DNA sequence: TGTGCCAGCAGTGCCGGGACAGGGGCTCCTGGGGCCAACGTCCTGACTTTC.

The V call is TRBV11-2, the J call TRBJ2-7; TRBD1 agrees at 7 bases. The ends lost 6 bases at V and 0 bases at J; junction bases unmatched: 8. The CDR3 sequence is 15 residues long. Germline V lookup: CDR1 SGHAT, CDR2 FQNNGV. The CDR3 region has the DNA TGTGCCAGCAGGTCGCCGGGACAGCTCTCCTACGAGCAGTACTTC. It codes for CASRSPGQLSYEQYF. Complete variable domain (other parts from reference TRBV11-2 and TRBJ2-7): EAGVAQSPRYKIIEKRQSVAFWCNPISGHATLYWYQQILGQGPKLLIQFQNNGVVDDSQLPKDRFSAERLKGVDSTLKIQPAKLEDSAVYLCASRSPGQLSYEQYFGPGTRLTVT.

This chain uses TRBV7-2 with TRBJ2-4; D gene ambiguous. Deletions cut 1 base from V and 7 bases from J, with 14 bases between. The CDR3 consists of 15 residues. Germline CDR1 SGHTA, CDR2 FQGNSA. Here the CDR3 reads CASSLDPALTNIQYF. As DNA, the CDR3 is TGTGCCAGCAGCTTAGACCCAGCATTGACGAACATTCAGTACTTC.

A note on this clone: Additional DNA sequences in this sample encode the identical CDR3. This chain uses TRBV5-6 with TRBJ2-7; no reliable D call. Germline values: CDR1 SGHDT, CDR2 YYEEEE. This CDR3 spans 11 amino acids. With 3 bases removed from V and 2 bases from J, the gap between germline ends came to 3 bases. Written as DNA, the CDR3 is TGTGCCAGCAGCTCCACCTACGAGCAGTACTTC. It yields the protein CASSSTYEQYF.

The rearrangement links TRBV29-1 to TRBJ2-4, with D possibly matching TRBD1 (6 bases). V was pared by 5 bases and J by 6 bases, with 14 bases between. The CDR3 length is 13 residues. CDR1 SQVTM and CDR2 ANQGSEA come from the germline V gene. The CDR3: CSVSSGDVNIQYF. CDR3 sequence (DNA): TGCAGCGTTAGTTCAGGGGACGTAAACATTCAGTACTTC.

V gene TRBV7-3 combines with J gene TRBJ2-5; the D is unclear. CDR1 SGHTA and CDR2 FQGTGA come from the germline V gene. Trimming removed 5 bases from V and 4 bases from J, with 11 bases in between. The CDR3 loop spans 13 amino acids. Here the CDR3 reads CASSQALGETQYF. CDR3 in DNA: TGTGCCAGCAGCCAGGCACTGGGAGAGACCCAGTACTTC.

This rearrangement joins TRBV2 to TRBJ2-5; the match to TRBD2 covers 11 bases. The length of the CDR3 is 15 residues. The J segment lost 2 bases and the V segment lost 7 bases, leaving 6 bases of the junction unmatched. Germline values: CDR1 SNHLY, CDR2 FYNNEI. This chain's CDR3 is CASMGLAVSQETQYF. As DNA, the CDR3 is TGTGCCAGCATGGGACTAGCGGTTAGTCAAGAGACCCAGTACTTC.

This clone was recorded once. This chain uses TRBV2 with TRBJ1-5; 8 bases are a match to TRBD1. CDR1 is SNHLY and CDR2 is FYNNEI in the germline V gene. With 5 bases clipped from V and 4 bases from J, the junction kept 7 bases outside the gene matches. The CDR3 spans 15 residues. CDR3 sequence: CASSSRTGPNQPQHF. CDR3 nucleotide sequence: TGTGCCAGCAGTTCGAGGACAGGGCCAAATCAGCCCCAGCATTTT.

J is TRBJ1-2 and V is TRBV30; D perhaps matches TRBD1 (5 bases). Trimming pared 3 bases from V and 5 bases from J, leaving 13 bases between. In germline, CDR1 is GTSNPN, CDR2 SVGIG (reference sequence). The CDR3 totals 13 residues. CDR3: CAWRAGIGYGYTF. The CDR3, as DNA: TGTGCCTGGAGGGCAGGGATCGGTTATGGCTACACCTTC.

J is TRBJ2-5 and V is TRBV7-2; 7 nucleotides line up with TRBD1. CDR3 length: 14 residues. After removal of 4 bases from V and 2 bases from J, the junction contained 4 bases not matched to a gene. The germline gives CDR1 SGHTA, CDR2 FQGNSA. The chain's CDR3 is CASSYPGGQETQYF. The CDR3 nucleotides are TGTGCCAGCAGCTACCCAGGGGGTCAAGAGACCCAGTACTTC.

This chain joins TRBV9 and TRBJ1-3; D not resolved. The CDR3 loop spans 16 amino acids. The V gene lost 0 bases and the J gene lost 0 bases, with 10 bases spanning the gap. Germline CDR1 is SGDLS and CDR2 is YYNGEE. As DNA, the CDR3 is TGTGCCAGCAGCGTAGGTACGTCAAGCTCTGGAAACACCATATATTTT. Protein product: CASSVGTSSSGNTIYF.

The V call is TRBV30, the J call TRBJ2-3, with D possibly TRBD1 on 6 matching bases. The CDR3 is 14 residues long. V shed 2 bases and J shed 1 base, with 10 bases lying between them. CDR1 and CDR2 from the germline V gene are GTSNPN and SVGIG (reference sequence). The CDR3 coding sequence is TGTGCCTGGAGTCCCCACAGGGGCACAGATACGCAGTATTTT. It specifies CAWSPHRGTDTQYF.

The chain joins TRBV30 to TRBJ1-2; the match to TRBD1 covers 8 bases. V lost 5 bases to trimming and J lost 8 bases; unmatched junction nucleotides: 7. The germline V gene encodes CDR1 GTSNPN and CDR2 SVGIG (reference sequence). CDR3 length equals 12 residues. In nucleotides, the CDR3 is TGTGCCTGGGGAACAGGGGGACCCGGCTACACCTTC. Translation: CAWGTGGPGYTF.

This sequence joins TRBV30 and TRBJ1-2; 8 positions agree with TRBD1. CDR3 length: 12 amino acids. The V and J ends lost 4 bases and 8 bases, in that order; junction bases with no gene match: 6. CDR1 is GTSNPN, CDR2 SVGIG, per germline (reference sequence). The CDR3 is CAWTRDRRGYTF. For the CDR3, the DNA is TGTGCCTGGACCAGGGACAGGAGGGGCTACACCTTC.

V gene TRBV27 combines with J gene TRBJ2-1; no firm D call. CDR1 and CDR2 from the germline V gene are MNHEY and SMNVEV (reference sequence). V lost 4 bases to trimming and J lost 6 bases, with 4 bases between them. CDR3 length: 11 residues. CDR3 nucleotide sequence: TGTGCCAGCAGTTCGAGCAATGAGCAGTTCTTC. As protein: CASSSSNEQFF.

This chain connects TRBV9 to TRBJ2-2; D is possibly TRBD1 (5 bases). The V gene's germline CDR1 is SGDLS and CDR2 YYNGEE. This CDR3 comprises 16 residues. V dropped 0 bases and J dropped 1 base, with 10 bases sitting between them. CDR3 sequence reads: CASSVVWGENTGELFF. In DNA form, the CDR3 reads TGTGCCAGCAGCGTAGTGTGGGGCGAGAACACCGGGGAGCTGTTTTTT.

V is TRBV29-1 and J is TRBJ1-1; tentatively, D is TRBD1 (5 bases). The V end lost 7 bases, the J end lost 10 bases, and 16 bases lay between the germline ends. The germline V gene has CDR1 SQVTM and CDR2 ANQGSEA. The CDR3 consists of 11 residues. For the CDR3, the DNA is TGCAGCGCTACAGGAGGGTATTTAGCTTTCTTT. Protein sequence: CSATGGYLAFF.

There are a few counts of this clone. This rearrangement joins TRBV28 to TRBJ2-5, with 9 nucleotides matching TRBD2. The trim removed 5 bases at V and 4 bases at J, leaving 5 bases unmatched. The germline CDR1 and CDR2 sequences are MDHEN and SYDVKM. The CDR3 consists of 14 residues. The CDR3: CASSLPTSGETQYF. The CDR3 DNA reads TGTGCCAGCAGTCTCCCGACTAGCGGAGAGACCCAGTACTTC.

This clone was seen only a few times. V and J are TRBV19 and TRBJ1-5; the D is unclear. Germline V CDR1 and CDR2: LNHDA, SQIVND (reference sequence). Deletions cut 0 bases from V and 1 base from J, with 10 bases between. The CDR3 has 16 amino acids. The CDR3 loop is CASSIDSSPSNQPQHF. Written as DNA, the CDR3 is TGTGCCAGTAGTATAGACTCCAGCCCAAGCAATCAGCCCCAGCATTTT.

This clone has just a few counts. The V gene is TRBV18, the J gene TRBJ2-6; D call uncertain. The V gene's germline CDR1 is KGHSH and CDR2 LQKENI. This CDR3 contains 14 residues. The V and J ends lost 2 bases and 0 bases respectively, with 2 bases between them. Here the CDR3 DNA reads TGTGCCAGCTCACCAGTCTCTGGGGCCAACGTCCTGACTTTC. As protein: CASSPVSGANVLTF.

In this sample, this clone turned up a few times. The rearrangement uses TRBV28 and TRBJ2-2, with D maybe TRBD1 (5 bases). The CDR3 loop spans 14 amino acids. The V end was cut by 5 bases, the J end by 1 base, with 8 bases between. Germline V gene lookup returns CDR1 MDHEN and CDR2 SYDVKM. In nucleotides, the CDR3 is TGTGCCAGCAGTCCTACAGGGAACACCGGGGAGCTGTTTTTT. The encoded protein is CASSPTGNTGELFF.

The rearrangement joins TRBV7-8 to TRBJ2-1; 8 bases align to TRBD2. In germline, CDR1 is SGHVS, CDR2 FQNEAQ. This CDR3 has 15 amino acids. V gave up 4 bases and J gave up 2 bases; unmatched junction bases: 4. CDR3 protein: CASSSLAEAYNEQFF. CDR3 DNA sequence: TGTGCCAGCAGCTCACTAGCGGAAGCCTACAATGAGCAGTTCTTC.

This clone was seen more than once but under ten times. The CDR3 region is CASSDKGRGTNEQFF. DNA of the CDR3: TGTGCCAGCAGCGACAAGGGTCGTGGTACCAATGAGCAGTTCTTC. The chain has TRBV5-4 and TRBJ2-1; the D is unclear. V lost 4 bases and J 6 bases, leaving 17 bases between the germline ends. Looked up from germline, CDR1 is SGHNT and CDR2 is YYREEE (reference sequence). The CDR3 length is 15 residues. The full variable domain, completed using reference TRBV5-4 and TRBJ2-1, is ETGVTQSPTHLIKTRGQQVTLRCSSQSGHNTVSWYQQALGQGPQFIFQYYREEENGRGNFPPRFSGLQFPNYSSELNVNALELDDSALYLCASSDKGRGTNEQFFGPGTRLTVL.

V gene TRBV4-1 combines with J gene TRBJ2-7; tentatively, D is TRBD2 (6 bases). The CDR3 consists of 14 residues. With 4 bases removed from V and 5 bases from J, the gap between germline ends came to 15 bases. Germline V gene data show CDR1 as MGHRA and CDR2 as YSYEKL. The CDR3 DNA reads as TGCGCCAGCAGCCTCGCGGGGAGTCACAACGAGCAGTACTTC. Protein: CASSLAGSHNEQYF.

The CDR3 loop is CSVLPGGSGNQPQHF. In DNA, the CDR3 is TGCAGCGTCCTCCCTGGGGGGAGCGGCAATCAGCCCCAGCATTTT. This sequence joins TRBV29-1 and TRBJ1-5; D possibly corresponds to TRBD1 (5 bases). This CDR3 region has 15 residues. Germline lookup yields CDR1 SQVTM and CDR2 ANQGSEA. V gave up 6 bases and J gave up 2 bases, with 17 bases separating them.

This chain uses TRBV7-9 with TRBJ1-1, with D uncertain. From germline, CDR1 is SEHNR and CDR2 FQNEAQ (reference sequence). The CDR3 has 12 residues. Trimming left V 4 bases short and J 0 bases short, with 3 bases between. The DNA of the CDR3 is TGTGCCAGCAGCTGGGTGAACACTGAAGCTTTCTTT. This codes for CASSWVNTEAFF.